The clone carrying this T cell receptor (beta chain) was counted a few times. Its antigen is not identified. This sample is part of a study of T cells after yellow fever vaccination. Notes on the study in general: The bulk population could contribute abundant contaminating clonotypes to FACS-sorted repertoires. The study found a weaker secondary response that peaked faster, day 5 versus 15.

The authors made TCR cDNA by 5'RACE template switching, adding a universal primer site and UMIs. From the 5' RACE reads, TCRdb called clonotypes with MiXCR, one entry per CDR3 protein. The data contain around 500,000 distinct CDR3 sequences, roughly a fifth of them singletons. The germline V gene encodes CDR1 DFQATT and CDR2 SNEGSKA (reference sequence). Between the trimmed V and J ends, which lost 5 bases and 2 bases, there was a span of 6 bases. The CDR3 covers 11 residues. The J gene is TRBJ1-1, the V gene TRBV20-1; D ambiguous. The TCR comes from a man between 18 and 29 years old who received the YFV17D yellow fever vaccine. The sequences come from PBMCs, collected roughly 20 days after the first yellow fever vaccination. DNA for the CDR3: TGCAGTGCTCAATTCAACACTGAAGCTTTCTTT. Its translation is CSAQFNTEAFF.